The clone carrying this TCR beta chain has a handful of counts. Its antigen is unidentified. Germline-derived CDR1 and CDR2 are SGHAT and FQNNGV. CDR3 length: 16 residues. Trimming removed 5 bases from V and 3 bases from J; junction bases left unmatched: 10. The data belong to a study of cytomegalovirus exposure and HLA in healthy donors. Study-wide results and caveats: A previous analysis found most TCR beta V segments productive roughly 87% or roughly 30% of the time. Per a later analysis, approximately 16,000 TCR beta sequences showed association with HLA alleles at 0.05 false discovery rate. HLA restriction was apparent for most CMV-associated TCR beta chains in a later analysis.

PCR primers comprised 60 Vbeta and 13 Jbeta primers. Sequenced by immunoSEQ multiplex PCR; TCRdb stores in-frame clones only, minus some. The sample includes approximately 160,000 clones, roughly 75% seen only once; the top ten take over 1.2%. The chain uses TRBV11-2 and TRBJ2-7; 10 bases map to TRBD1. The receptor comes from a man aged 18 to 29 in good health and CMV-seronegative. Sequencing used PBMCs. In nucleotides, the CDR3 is TGTGCCAGCAGCACTCCAGACAGGGGGCGAGACTACGAGCAGTACTTC. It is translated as CASSTPDRGRDYEQYF.